The 21 T cell receptor beta chains given below trace back to one sample, sequenced in a study of shared clonotypes between healthy human individuals. It was CD45RO-negative cells, positively selected for CCR7, that made up naive CD8 cells, with terminally differentiated effector memory CD45RA+ cells excluded. Sequencing was performed with immunoSEQ multiplex PCR; in TCRdb, only in-frame clones are kept and a portion is missing. The sample comprises just over 2,000,000 clones, roughly 95% of which are singletons, and 0.85% to 1.2% rests with the top ten. Sequencing was performed on naive CD8+ T cells sorted from blood. These TCRs come from a man in his late teens or twenties in good health.

The chain is built from TRBV9 and TRBJ2-7; tentative D call: TRBD1 (5 bases). The V and J ends lost 4 bases and 2 bases respectively, with 16 bases between them. Germline loops: CDR1 SGDLS, CDR2 YYNGEE. The CDR3 sequence is 15 residues long. CDR3 sequence (DNA): TGTGCCAGCAGCCCCCAGGGCTCCAGCCCCTACGAGCAGTACTTC. Translation gives CASSPQGSSPYEQYF. Full variable domain (missing parts from reference TRBV9 and TRBJ2-7): DSGVTQTPKHLITATGQRVTLRCSPRSGDLSVYWYQQSLDQGLQFLIQYYNGEERAKGNILERFSAQQFPDLHSELNLSSLELGDSALYFCASSPQGSSPYEQYFGPGTRLTVT.

The chain's CDR3 is CASSVSGGAPGELFF. DNA of the CDR3: TGTGCCAGCAGTGTTAGCGGGGGGGCCCCCGGGGAGCTGTTTTTT. The chain uses TRBV27 and TRBJ2-2; TRBD2 matches 11 bases. The CDR3 is 15 amino acids. V gave up 5 bases and J gave up 6 bases; unmatched junction bases: 5. Germline CDR1 and CDR2: MNHEY and SMNVEV (reference sequence).

J is TRBJ2-2 and V is TRBV4-3, with a weak D call TRBD2 (6 bases). Trimming stripped 1 base from V and 6 bases from J, with 15 bases between. The CDR3 covers 16 residues. Germline V lookup: CDR1 LGHNA, CDR2 YSLEER. CDR3 sequence: CASSQGTGVLAGELFF. The DNA for the CDR3 is TGCGCCAGCAGCCAAGGAACGGGAGTTTTGGCCGGGGAGCTGTTTTTT.

The chain recombines TRBV4-1 with TRBJ1-1; D remains unclear. Per the germline V gene, CDR1 is MGHRA and CDR2 is YSYEKL. The CDR3 loop spans 13 amino acids. V was cut by 1 base and J by 10 bases, with 13 bases left in between. CDR3 loop: CASSQGDISRAFF. CDR3 in DNA: TGCGCCAGCAGCCAAGGGGATATCAGTAGAGCTTTCTTT.

The chain links TRBV28 to TRBJ1-5; weak D call: TRBD1 (5 bases). CDR3 length: 15 residues. CDR1 MDHEN and CDR2 SYDVKM come from the germline V gene. V was trimmed by 6 bases and J by 7 bases, leaving 19 bases between them. The CDR3 DNA reads as TGTGCCAGCAGCCCATCCTCGGGACTCGTCCAGCCCCAGCATTTT. Its protein is CASSPSSGLVQPQHF.

The chain joins TRBV7-3 to TRBJ2-4; D possibly corresponds to TRBD1 (5 bases). CDR3 length: 16 amino acids. Trimming left V 0 bases short and J 3 bases short, with 12 bases between. Germline lookup yields CDR1 SGHTA and CDR2 FQGTGA. CDR3 region: CASSLTSGMGKNIQYF. The CDR3 DNA is TGTGCCAGCAGCTTAACGTCAGGGATGGGCAAAAACATTCAGTACTTC.

The gene calls are TRBV4-2 and TRBJ1-1, with 10 nucleotides matching TRBD1. From germline, CDR1 is LGHNA and CDR2 YNFKEQ. The CDR3 sequence is 14 residues long. J lost 6 bases, V lost 2 bases, and 3 bases had no gene match. This CDR3 is CASSQQGTGAEAFF. Written as DNA, the CDR3 is TGTGCCAGCAGCCAACAGGGGACAGGGGCTGAAGCTTTCTTT.

This chain joins TRBV10-2 and TRBJ2-2; 10 nucleotides agree with TRBD2. V lost 9 bases to trimming and J lost 4 bases; unmatched junction nucleotides: 5. CDR1 and CDR2 (germline): WSHSY, SAAADI. The CDR3 contains 14 residues. The CDR3 is CASFLAGGTGELFF. The CDR3 DNA reads as TGCGCCAGTTTTTTAGCGGGAGGCACCGGGGAGCTGTTTTTT.

The chain has TRBV27 and TRBJ2-7; D remains unclear. Germline lookup yields CDR1 MNHEY and CDR2 SMNVEV (reference sequence). The V end lost 3 bases, the J end lost 1 base, and 16 bases lay between the germline ends. CDR3 length: 16 residues. CDR3 nucleotide sequence: TGTGCCAGCAGTTTGGGCGGAGCTTACCCTTCCTACGAGCAGTACTTC. Translated: CASSLGGAYPSYEQYF.

The V call is TRBV7-6, the J call TRBJ1-1; D remains ambiguous. This CDR3 has 13 residues. Germline loops: CDR1 SGHVS, CDR2 FNYEAQ. The V end was cut by 4 bases, the J end by 4 bases, with 10 bases between. In nucleotides, the CDR3 is TGTGCCAGCAGCTCTGACCTAACCACTGAAGCTTTCTTT. This gives the protein CASSSDLTTEAFF. Full variable domain (outside the CDR3, taken from reference TRBV7-6 and TRBJ1-1): GAGVSQSPRYKVTKRGQDVALRCDPISGHVSLYWYRQALGQGPEFLTYFNYEAQQDKSGLPNDRFSAERPEGSISTLTIQRTEQRDSAMYRCASSSDLTTEAFFGQGTRLTVV.

The V gene is TRBV4-1, the J gene TRBJ1-6; no clear D. CDR3 size: 13 residues. Germline values: CDR1 MGHRA, CDR2 YSYEKL. Trimming removed 1 base at V and 11 bases at J, with 9 bases between. The CDR3 coding sequence is TGCGCCAGCAGCCAAGCTCTAGGTCCACCCCTCCACTTT. Translation gives CASSQALGPPLHF.

This clone was seen only a few times. The same CDR3 is also encoded by other DNA sequences in this sample. The J gene is TRBJ1-3, the V gene TRBV27, with D hard to call. The CDR3 has 14 amino acids. V dropped 3 bases and J dropped 1 base, with 7 bases sitting between them. Germline values: CDR1 MNHEY, CDR2 SMNVEV (reference sequence). CDR3 loop: CASSLSVSGNTIYF. The CDR3 DNA follows: TGTGCCAGCAGTTTGAGTGTTTCTGGAAACACCATATATTTT.

The J gene is TRBJ2-5, the V gene TRBV5-1; D gene unclear. Germline assignment: CDR1 SGHRS and CDR2 YFSETQ. The length of the CDR3 is 14 residues. V gave up 2 bases and J gave up 2 bases, with 10 bases separating them. CDR3 loop: CASSFDLLQETQYF. In DNA form, the CDR3 reads TGCGCCAGCAGCTTTGATTTACTTCAAGAGACCCAGTACTTC.

This chain connects TRBV13 to TRBJ1-1, with D unresolved. Germline values: CDR1 PRHDT, CDR2 FYEKMQ (reference sequence). The CDR3 totals 16 residues. V gave up 5 bases and J gave up 0 bases, with 16 bases separating them. The CDR3 reads CASSARLGGLNTEAFF. The CDR3 DNA sequence: TGTGCCAGCAGCGCCCGGCTAGGTGGATTGAACACTGAAGCTTTCTTT. Looking up the rest from reference TRBV13 and TRBJ1-1 gives the full variable domain: AAGVIQSPRHLIKEKRETATLKCYPIPRHDTVYWYQQGPGQDPQFLISFYEKMQSDKGSIPDRFSAQQFSDYHSELNMSSLELGDSALYFCASSARLGGLNTEAFFGQGTRLTVV.

This clone was observed a handful of times. This chain links TRBV28 with TRBJ2-1, with D hard to call. Germline CDR1 reads MDHEN; CDR2 reads SYDVKM. Deletions cut 2 bases from V and 5 bases from J, with 13 bases between. This CDR3 has 15 amino acids. CDR3 in amino acids: CASSLRSRNNNEQFF. The CDR3 DNA reads TGTGCCAGCAGTTTACGGTCCCGTAATAACAATGAGCAGTTCTTC.

The rearrangement uses TRBV19 and TRBJ2-2; no reliable D call. Germline V gives CDR1 LNHDA, CDR2 SQIVND (reference sequence). V lost 8 bases and J lost 13, with 11 bases in between. The CDR3 extends over 10 amino acids. The CDR3 DNA reads TGTGCCAGTTCTAGTCGGCGGCTGTTTTTT. Translating gives CASSSRRLFF.

The V and J genes are TRBV19 and TRBJ1-2; no reliable D call. V was clipped by 0 bases and J by 10 bases, with 15 bases between them. Germline-derived CDR1 and CDR2 are LNHDA and SQIVND (reference sequence). The CDR3 spans 14 residues. CDR3: CASSIDSETSVYTF. CDR3 nucleotide sequence: TGTGCCAGTAGTATAGATTCGGAGACCTCCGTCTACACCTTC.

V is TRBV2 and J is TRBJ2-5, with a possible D match to TRBD2 (6 bases). The germline CDR1 and CDR2 sequences are SNHLY and FYNNEI. This CDR3 spans 13 amino acids. Trimming pared 4 bases from V and 5 bases from J, leaving 11 bases between. The CDR3 nucleotides are TGTGCCAGCAGTGCGGGAGACGGGGAGACCCAGTACTTC. Its protein is CASSAGDGETQYF.

This chain joins TRBV4-1 and TRBJ2-2; no reliable D call. Germline CDR1 and CDR2: MGHRA and YSYEKL. The CDR3 spans 16 residues. Trimming took 0 bases from V and 6 from J, leaving 14 bases between them. CDR3 in DNA: TGCGCCAGCAGCCAAGAGGCCAGGTCGCCCGCCGGGGAGCTGTTTTTT. It codes for CASSQEARSPAGELFF.

The chain combines TRBV27 with TRBJ2-1, with 7 nucleotides matching TRBD2. V shed 0 bases and J 10 bases; nucleotides not matched to a gene: 6. The CDR3 extends over 14 amino acids. Germline assignment: CDR1 MNHEY and CDR2 SMNVEV (reference sequence). The CDR3 coding sequence is TGTGCCAGCAGTTTATCAGGACTAGGCCCGGAGCAGTTCTTC. Translated, it gives CASSLSGLGPEQFF.

A remark on this clone: Germline is not matched at one junction end, which may reflect a read error. This sequence joins TRBV2 and TRBJ2-5, with no clear D. The CDR3 covers 12 residues. Germline CDR1 is SNHLY and CDR2 is FYNNEI. In DNA, the CDR3 is TGTGCCAGCAACACAGACCAGGAGACCCAGTACTTC. Encoded protein: CASNTDQETQYF.